The subject of this entry is one TCR beta chain. The antigen is not known. Without the conserved terminal phenylalanine or tryptophan, this CDR3 likely stems from a read error. This sample is part of a study of tumor-infiltrating lymphocytes in primary liver carcinoma. About the study: The study included patients who were men and women aged 30 to 69 years.

From roughly 20-30 mg of unsorted bulk tissue, DNA and RNA were co-extracted together. Through surgical resection, the patients' primary liver carcinoma was treated. Germline lookup yields CDR1 SGHDT and CDR2 YYEEEE. The CDR3 extends over 17 amino acids. Broader study findings: Whereas tumor region pairs overlapped more, tumor-adjacent and tumor-blood pairs overlapped less.

Total RNA amounting to 500 ng was the source from which TCR beta cDNA was made with a constant-region primer. Sequencing libraries for TCR beta derived from three nested multiplex PCR rounds that used slightly modified ARM-PCR. TRBV1-TRBV30 forward primers and a C-beta reverse primer were used in the first two PCR rounds, which each ran for 10 cycles. TCRdb itself ran the multiplex PCR reads through MiXCR, one entry per CDR3 protein. The repertoire consists of 40,000 or so distinct CDR3 sequences, with around 75% occurring once and the leading ten covering over 30%. Source material: tumor-adjacent normal liver tissue. The rearrangement joins TRBV5-6 to TRBJ2-6, with D possibly matching TRBD1 (6 bases). This receptor was taken from a woman aged 25-40 years with primary liver carcinoma and hepatitis B virus infection. The CDR3 DNA is TGTGCCAGCAACCAGGACAGAAGCTTCTCTGGGGCCAATGTCCTGACTCTC. Translating gives CASNQDRSFSGANVLTL.